The clone carrying this T cell receptor beta chain was picked up a small number of times. As yet, its antigen is unknown. This specimen comes from a study of early T cells in non-severe SARS-CoV-2 infection. Overall study context: Sequencing used unsorted whole-blood bulk RNA, so chains lack pairing.

The CDR3 runs 15 residues. The V end lost 9 bases, the J end lost 8 bases, and 24 bases lay between the germline ends. Germline CDR1 and CDR2: SGHRS and YFSETQ. The study, taken as a whole, reports: Matching with VDJdb favored anti-spike CD8 responses (missing private and CD4 specificities).

The library protocol tagged individual cDNA molecules with unique molecular identifiers. In TCRdb, the 5' RACE reads were re-called with MiXCR into one record per CDR3 protein. The sample lists 70,000 to 85,000 distinct CDR3 sequences; approximately 5% were seen once. The TCR sequence derives from an adult who was a healthcare worker with PCR-confirmed SARS-CoV-2 infection or an uninfected control (not recorded which). Sample: whole blood, taken at baseline. The chain joins TRBV5-1 to TRBJ2-1, with D possibly called TRBD1 or TRBD2 (5 bases each). This CDR3 reads CATSVAGTQIDEQFF. The DNA for the CDR3 is TGCGCCACCTCAGTAGCCGGGACCCAAATAGATGAGCAGTTCTTC.